This T cell receptor (beta chain) comes out of a study of T cells after posttransplantation cyclophosphamide. General study findings and limits: Recipient CMV seropositivity and CMV reactivation strongly tracked TRB clonality. Blood and skin or GI T cell repertoires showed limited TRB overlap. Later blood repertoires were often dominated by clones from the donor CD8+ memory compartment.

TCRdb's copy holds only in-frame clones and misses some; the assay was immunoSEQ multiplex PCR. There are around 16,000 clones in the sample; 90% to 95% occur only once, and around 0.29% lies in the top ten. Cells defined as naive were viable CD3+CD4+ or CD3+CD8+ and CCR7+CD45RA+CD45RO-CD95-CD27+CD28+. On the day of bone marrow donation, the related graft donor provided peripheral blood. About this clone itself: No antigen is known for it.

The V gene lost 5 bases and the J gene lost 4 bases, with 14 bases spanning the gap. Germline CDR1 reads SGHTA; CDR2 reads FQGNSA. This CDR3 comprises 15 residues. The clonotype originates from a woman aged 45-60 years in good health and a related stem cell transplant donor. The chain employs TRBV7-2 and TRBJ2-2, with D tentatively TRBD2 (6 bases). Material for sequencing was naive CD4+ T cells sorted from blood. The CDR3 DNA reads TGTGCCAGCAGCGCAGGGACTCGGGTCACCGGGGAGCTGTTTTTT. Encoded protein: CASSAGTRVTGELFF.